The 14 T cell receptor beta chains presented below share a single source sample, sequenced in a study of cytomegalovirus exposure and HLA in healthy donors. Assay used: immunoSEQ multiplex PCR; TCRdb lists only in-frame clones, some missing. Here the sample spans roughly 280,000 clones, approximately 86% being singletons. Sequenced material: PBMCs. These TCRs come from a young woman in good health and CMV-seronegative.

The chain has TRBV4-1 and TRBJ2-7; 7 positions match TRBD2. V lost 0 bases to trimming and J lost 7 bases; unmatched junction nucleotides: 6. The CDR3 runs to 14 residues. Germline CDR1 reads MGHRA; CDR2 reads YSYEKL. In DNA form, the CDR3 reads TGCGCCAGCAGCCAAGAGGGAGGGGTGGGTGAGCAGTACTTC. Amino acids: CASSQEGGVGEQYF.

The rearrangement links TRBV6-1 to TRBJ2-5, with TRBD1 matching over 8 bases. Trimming took 4 bases from V and 5 from J; bases not matched to a gene: 6. The length of the CDR3 is 14 residues. Germline V lookup: CDR1 MNHNS, CDR2 SASEGT. Here the CDR3 reads CASSGTGLGETQYF. The CDR3, as DNA: TGTGCCAGCAGTGGGACAGGGCTAGGGGAGACCCAGTACTTC.

V gene TRBV6-1 combines with J gene TRBJ1-5; TRBD1 is a possible D gene (5 bases). Deletions cut 4 bases from V and 0 bases from J, with 10 bases between. CDR1 and CDR2 from the germline V gene are MNHNS and SASEGT. The CDR3 contains 15 residues. CDR3 loop: CASSGTRNSNQPQHF. As DNA, the CDR3 is TGTGCCAGCAGTGGGACACGGAATAGCAATCAGCCCCAGCATTTT.

V usage is TRBV29-1 and J usage is TRBJ2-3; 8 bases are a match to TRBD2. Germline CDR1 reads SQVTM; CDR2 reads ANQGSEA. Unmatched junction bases numbered 5, after V lost 4 bases and J lost 2 bases. This CDR3 spans 14 amino acids. CDR3 nucleotide sequence: TGCAGCGTTGTTGCGGGAGGCTTCACAGATACGCAGTATTTT. Translated: CSVVAGGFTDTQYF.

This chain connects TRBV29-1 to TRBJ1-1; possible D gene TRBD1, 6 bases. With 6 bases removed from V and 1 base from J, the gap between germline ends came to 12 bases. This CDR3 contains 13 residues. Germline V lookup: CDR1 SQVTM, CDR2 ANQGSEA. CDR3 DNA: TGCAGCGTAGGTGGGACACCGAACACTGAAGCTTTCTTT. This sequence encodes CSVGGTPNTEAFF.

The genes are TRBV6-1 and TRBJ1-1, with D possibly matching TRBD1 (5 bases). V lost 0 bases and J lost 7, with 15 bases in between. The germline V gene encodes CDR1 MNHNS and CDR2 SASEGT. This CDR3 contains 15 residues. The CDR3 protein is CASSEAGAGGFEAFF. Written as DNA, the CDR3 is TGTGCCAGCAGTGAAGCAGGGGCAGGTGGGTTTGAAGCTTTCTTT.

The V gene is TRBV19, the J gene TRBJ2-5; 9 bases align to TRBD1. The germline CDR1 and CDR2 sequences are LNHDA and SQIVND (reference sequence). This CDR3 is 15 amino acids long. V shed 4 bases, J shed 5 bases, and the junction held 8 bases outside the gene matches. CDR3 residues: CASSTPGTGIETQYF. In nucleotides, the CDR3 is TGTGCCAGTAGTACACCAGGGACAGGGATCGAGACCCAGTACTTC.

The chain carries TRBV4-1 and TRBJ1-2, with TRBD1 as a possible D gene (6 bases). Deletions cut 0 bases from V and 8 bases from J, with 16 bases between. The germline V gene has CDR1 MGHRA and CDR2 YSYEKL. The CDR3 loop spans 15 amino acids. CDR3 nucleotide sequence: TGCGCCAGCAGCCAAGAATCAACAGGGATTACGGGCTACACCTTC. Residues: CASSQESTGITGYTF.

This clone was seen a handful of times. The J gene is TRBJ1-2, the V gene TRBV18; D is possibly TRBD1 (6 bases). Trimming stripped 3 bases from V and 4 bases from J, with 12 bases between. The CDR3 totals 14 residues. From germline, CDR1 is KGHSH and CDR2 LQKENI. The CDR3 sequence: CASSPPTGSYGYTF. CDR3 sequence (DNA): TGTGCCAGCTCACCGCCTACAGGGTCCTATGGCTACACCTTC.

This clone was found once. The gene calls are TRBV11-2 and TRBJ2-3; 7 nucleotides match TRBD2. With V trimmed by 4 bases and J by 3 bases, 10 bases remained unmatched. The germline V gene encodes CDR1 SGHAT and CDR2 FQNNGV. The CDR3 length is 16 residues. CDR3 DNA sequence: TGTGCCAGCAGCTCTTTGATTGGGGGGGAGACAGATACGCAGTATTTT. This encodes CASSSLIGGETDTQYF.

The J gene is TRBJ2-1, the V gene TRBV5-8; D is possibly TRBD2 (6 bases). The CDR3 totals 14 residues. V lost 6 bases to trimming and J lost 4 bases, with 14 bases between them. Germline V gene sequence: CDR1 SGHTS, CDR2 YDEGEE. In DNA form, the CDR3 reads TGTGCCAGCATTGGCGGGGAATCATACAATGAGCAGTTCTTC. Translation gives CASIGGESYNEQFF.

The V gene is TRBV6-5, the J gene TRBJ1-2; no clear D gene. Germline CDR1 MNHEY, CDR2 SVGAGI. The CDR3 extends over 11 amino acids. The ends were cut back, 3 bases at V and 6 bases at J, with 5 bases in the middle. CDR3 in amino acids: CASSYSNGYTF. The CDR3 DNA reads TGTGCCAGCAGTTATAGTAATGGCTACACCTTC.

The chain links TRBV4-1 to TRBJ2-7; 16 bases are shared with TRBD2. The CDR3 runs 18 residues. Germline V gene sequence: CDR1 MGHRA, CDR2 YSYEKL. V was clipped by 4 bases and J by 6 bases; unmatched bases: 12. DNA for the CDR3: TGCGCCAGCAGCCGCCTCCAGGGACTAGCGGGAGGGCCTAGCGAGCAGTACTTC. This codes for CASSRLQGLAGGPSEQYF.

This chain connects TRBV5-6 to TRBJ2-7, with TRBD2 matching over 7 bases. CDR3 length: 12 amino acids. The germline V gene has CDR1 SGHDT and CDR2 YYEEEE. V lost 7 bases to trimming and J lost 2 bases; unmatched junction nucleotides: 3. The chain's CDR3 is CASGGVTYEQYF. The DNA of the CDR3 is TGTGCCAGCGGGGGGGTAACCTACGAGCAGTACTTC.